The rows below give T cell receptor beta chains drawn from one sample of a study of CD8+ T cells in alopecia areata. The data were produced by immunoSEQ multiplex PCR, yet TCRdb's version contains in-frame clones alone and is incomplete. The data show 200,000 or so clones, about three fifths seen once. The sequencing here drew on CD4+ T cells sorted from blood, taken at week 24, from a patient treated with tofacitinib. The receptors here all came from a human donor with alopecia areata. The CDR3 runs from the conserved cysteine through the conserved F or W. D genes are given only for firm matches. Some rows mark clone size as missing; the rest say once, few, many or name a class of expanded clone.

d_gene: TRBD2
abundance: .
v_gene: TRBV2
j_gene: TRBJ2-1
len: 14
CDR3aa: CASRGLAGFNEQFF
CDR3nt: TGTGCCAGCAGGGGACTAGCGGGGTTCAATGAGCAGTTCTTC

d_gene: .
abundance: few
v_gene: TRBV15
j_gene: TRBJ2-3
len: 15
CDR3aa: CATSRANPYTDTQYF
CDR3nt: TGTGCCACCAGCCGAGCCAACCCCTACACAGATACGCAGTATTTT

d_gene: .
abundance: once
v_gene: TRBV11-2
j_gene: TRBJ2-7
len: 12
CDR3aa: CASSLGSASRYF
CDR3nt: TGTGCCAGCAGCTTGGGTTCAGCGAGCCGGTACTTC

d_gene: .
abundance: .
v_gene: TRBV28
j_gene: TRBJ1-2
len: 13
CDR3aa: CASSLQAFSGYTF
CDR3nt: TGTGCCAGCAGTTTACAGGCGTTTAGCGGCTACACCTTC

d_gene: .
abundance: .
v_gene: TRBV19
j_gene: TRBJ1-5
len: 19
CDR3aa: CASNEGTGKRWGSNQPQHF
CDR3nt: TGTGCCAGTAACGAGGGCACAGGGAAGAGGTGGGGTAGCAATCAGCCCCAGCATTTT

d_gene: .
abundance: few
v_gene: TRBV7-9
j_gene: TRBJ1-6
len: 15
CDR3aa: CASRMSSGIDSPLHF
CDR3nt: TGTGCCAGCAGGATGTCGTCAGGGATTGATTCACCCCTCCACTTT

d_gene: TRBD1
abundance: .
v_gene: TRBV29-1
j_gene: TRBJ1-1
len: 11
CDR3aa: CSVDREGSAFF
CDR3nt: TGCAGCGTCGACAGGGAGGGATCAGCTTTCTTT

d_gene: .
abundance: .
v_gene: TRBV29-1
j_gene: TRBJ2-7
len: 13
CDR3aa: CSGGQGLPYEQYF
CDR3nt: TGCAGCGGAGGGCAGGGGCTACCCTACGAGCAGTACTTC

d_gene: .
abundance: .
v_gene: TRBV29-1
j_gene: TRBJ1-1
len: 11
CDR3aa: CLFRGDTEAFF
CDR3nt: TGCTTATTCCGAGGGGACACTGAAGCTTTCTTT

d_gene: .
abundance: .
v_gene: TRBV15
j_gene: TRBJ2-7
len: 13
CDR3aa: CATSRTDDHEQYF
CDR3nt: TGTGCCACCAGCAGAACAGACGACCACGAGCAGTACTTC

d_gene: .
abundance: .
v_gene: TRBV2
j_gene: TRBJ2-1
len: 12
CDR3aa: CASSQGRDEQFF
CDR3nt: TGTGCCAGCAGTCAAGGCCGGGATGAGCAGTTCTTC

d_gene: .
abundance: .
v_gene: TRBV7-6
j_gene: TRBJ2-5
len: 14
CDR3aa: CASSTGTEKETQYF
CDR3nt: TGTGCCAGCAGCACCGGGACGGAGAAAGAGACCCAGTACTTC

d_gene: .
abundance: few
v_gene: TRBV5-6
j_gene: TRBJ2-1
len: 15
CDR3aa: CASSLEGMFRNEQFF
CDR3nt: TGTGCCAGCAGCTTGGAGGGGATGTTCCGCAATGAGCAGTTCTTC

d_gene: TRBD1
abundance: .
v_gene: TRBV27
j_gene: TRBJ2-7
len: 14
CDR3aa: CASSHGTGGREQYF
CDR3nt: TGTGCCAGCAGTCACGGGACAGGGGGGAGGGAGCAGTACTTC

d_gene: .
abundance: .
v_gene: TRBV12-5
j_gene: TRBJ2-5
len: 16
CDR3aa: CASGSTFGPEGGTQYF
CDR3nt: TGTGCTAGTGGTTCGACCTTTGGCCCTGAGGGCGGGACCCAGTACTTC

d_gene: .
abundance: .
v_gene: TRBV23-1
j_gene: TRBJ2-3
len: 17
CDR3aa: CASSQVRRVHSTDTQYF
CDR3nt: TGCGCCAGCAGTCAAGTCCGCAGGGTCCACAGCACAGATACGCAGTATTTT

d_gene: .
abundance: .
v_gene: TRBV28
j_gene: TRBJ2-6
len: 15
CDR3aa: CASSLGHSGANVLTF
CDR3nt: TGTGCCAGCAGTTTAGGTCACTCTGGGGCCAACGTCCTGACTTTC

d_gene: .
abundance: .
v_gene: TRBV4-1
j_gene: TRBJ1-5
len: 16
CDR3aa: CASSQDHPPGNQPQHF
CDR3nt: TGCGCCAGCAGCCAAGATCATCCCCCGGGGAATCAGCCCCAGCATTTT

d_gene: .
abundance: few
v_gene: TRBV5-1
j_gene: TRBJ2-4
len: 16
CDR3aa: CASSLEGGTVLGIQYF
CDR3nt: TGCGCCAGCAGCTTGGAGGGTGGGACGGTCCTCGGCATTCAGTACTTC

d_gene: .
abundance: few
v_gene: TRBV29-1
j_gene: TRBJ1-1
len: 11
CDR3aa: CSVDQGLGAFF
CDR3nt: TGCAGCGTTGATCAGGGGCTCGGAGCTTTCTTT

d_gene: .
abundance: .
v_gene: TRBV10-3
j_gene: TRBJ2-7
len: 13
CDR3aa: CAIGGVVDYEQYF
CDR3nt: TGTGCCATCGGAGGGGTGGTAGACTACGAGCAGTACTTC

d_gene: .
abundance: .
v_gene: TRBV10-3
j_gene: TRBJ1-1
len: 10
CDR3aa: CATMNTEAFF
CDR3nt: TGTGCCACCATGAACACTGAAGCTTTCTTT

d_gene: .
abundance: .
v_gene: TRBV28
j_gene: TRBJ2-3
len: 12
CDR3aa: CASSLFGQGIYF
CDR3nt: .

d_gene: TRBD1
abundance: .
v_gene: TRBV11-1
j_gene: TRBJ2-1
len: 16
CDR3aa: CASSSVGTGGYNEQFF
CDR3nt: TGTGCCAGCAGCTCGGTCGGGACAGGGGGCTACAATGAGCAGTTCTTC

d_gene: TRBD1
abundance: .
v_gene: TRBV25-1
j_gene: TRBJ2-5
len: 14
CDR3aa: CASSPRGTEETQYF
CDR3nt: TGTGCCAGCAGCCCTAGGGGGACAGAAGAGACCCAGTACTTC

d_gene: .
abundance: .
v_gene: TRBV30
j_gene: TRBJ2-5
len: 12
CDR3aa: CAWRELGETQYF
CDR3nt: TGTGCCTGGAGGGAACTGGGGGAGACCCAGTACTTC

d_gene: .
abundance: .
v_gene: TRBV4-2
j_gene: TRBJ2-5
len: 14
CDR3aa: CASSQDGTSETQYF
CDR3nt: TGTGCCAGCAGCCAAGATGGGACTTCAGAGACCCAGTACTTC

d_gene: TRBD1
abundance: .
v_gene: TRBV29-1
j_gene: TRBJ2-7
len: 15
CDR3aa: CSVLSGTVDSYEQYF
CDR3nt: TGCAGCGTTCTTTCCGGGACAGTGGATTCCTACGAGCAGTACTTC

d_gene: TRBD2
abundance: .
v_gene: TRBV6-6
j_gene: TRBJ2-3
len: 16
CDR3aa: CASSYSIAGDTDTQYF
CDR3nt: TGTGCCAGCAGTTACTCGATAGCGGGAGACACAGATACGCAGTATTTT

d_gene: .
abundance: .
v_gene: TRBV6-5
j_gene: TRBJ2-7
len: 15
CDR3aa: CASSYSVLGAYEQYF
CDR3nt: TGTGCCAGCAGTTACTCTGTGCTGGGGGCCTACGAGCAGTACTTC

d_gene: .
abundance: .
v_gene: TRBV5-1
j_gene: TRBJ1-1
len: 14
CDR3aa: CASSLVGLNTEAFF
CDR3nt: TGCGCCAGCAGCTTGGTGGGGTTGAACACTGAAGCTTTCTTT

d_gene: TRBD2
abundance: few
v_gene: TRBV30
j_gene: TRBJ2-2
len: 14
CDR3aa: CAWMSGSHTGELFF
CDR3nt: TGTGCCTGGATGAGCGGGAGTCACACCGGGGAGCTGTTTTTT

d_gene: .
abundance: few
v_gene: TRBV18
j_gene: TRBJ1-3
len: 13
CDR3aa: CASSPYTGNTIYF
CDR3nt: TGTGCCAGCTCACCTTACACTGGAAACACCATATATTTT

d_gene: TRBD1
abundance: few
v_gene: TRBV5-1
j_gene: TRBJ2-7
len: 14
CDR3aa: CASKMDRGTYEQYF
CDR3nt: TGCGCCAGCAAGATGGACAGGGGTACCTACGAGCAGTACTTC

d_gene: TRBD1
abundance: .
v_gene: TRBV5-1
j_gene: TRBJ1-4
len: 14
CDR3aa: CASSTGQGNEKLFF
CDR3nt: TGCGCCAGCAGCACCGGACAGGGGAATGAAAAACTGTTTTTT

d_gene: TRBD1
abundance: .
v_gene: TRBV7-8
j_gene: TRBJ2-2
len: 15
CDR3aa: CASSSGTGVTGELFF
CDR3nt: TGTGCCAGCAGTTCCGGGACAGGGGTCACCGGGGAGCTGTTTTTT